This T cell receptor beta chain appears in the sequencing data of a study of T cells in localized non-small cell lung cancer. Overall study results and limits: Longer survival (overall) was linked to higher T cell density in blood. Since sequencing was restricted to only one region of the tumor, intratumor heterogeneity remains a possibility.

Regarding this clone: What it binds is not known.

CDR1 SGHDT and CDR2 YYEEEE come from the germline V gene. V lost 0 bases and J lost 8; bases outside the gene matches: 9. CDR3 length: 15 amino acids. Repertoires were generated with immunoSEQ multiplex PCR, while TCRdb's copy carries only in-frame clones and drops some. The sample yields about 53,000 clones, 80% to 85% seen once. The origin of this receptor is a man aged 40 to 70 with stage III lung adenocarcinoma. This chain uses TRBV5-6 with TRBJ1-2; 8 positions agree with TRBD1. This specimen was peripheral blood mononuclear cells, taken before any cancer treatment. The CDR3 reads CASSLVGQGARGYTF. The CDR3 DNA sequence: TGTGCCAGCAGCTTGGTAGGGCAGGGGGCGCGAGGCTACACCTTC.